The source of this TCR beta chain is a study of identical twins. General study findings and limits: Where beta out-of-frame sequences were concerned, excess twin sharing was weaker. Zero-insertion results could be subject to partial confounding by invariant MAIT and iNKT cells.

TCRdb independently ran MiXCR on the 5' RACE reads; one entry per CDR3 protein. The profile covers hundreds of thousands of distinct CDR3 sequences, with roughly 7.1% appearing a single time and 1.5% to 2% taken by the ten largest. In regard to this clonotype: As yet, its antigen is unknown.

This same sample was also taken into another study, of yellow fever vaccine responses in identical twins.

The clonotype comes from a woman aged 18-30 years in good health. Sample: PBMCs.

The DNA for the CDR3 is TGTGCCAGCAGCCAAGGCCGGGACAGGTCTGTGCGGGAGACCCAGTACTTC. It codes for CASSQGRDRSVRETQYF. This chain links TRBV14 with TRBJ2-5, with 8 bases aligning to TRBD1. V trimming: 1 base; J trimming: 5 bases; junction bases outside the gene matches: 12. The length of the CDR3 is 17 residues. The V gene's germline CDR1 is SGHDN and CDR2 FVKESK. The full variable domain, with the rest looked up from reference TRBV14 and TRBJ2-5, is EAGVTQFPSHSVIEKGQTVTLRCDPISGHDNLYWYRRVMGKEIKFLLHFVKESKQDESGMPNNRFLAERTGGTYSTLKVQPAELEDSGVYFCASSQGRDRSVRETQYFGPGTRLLVL.